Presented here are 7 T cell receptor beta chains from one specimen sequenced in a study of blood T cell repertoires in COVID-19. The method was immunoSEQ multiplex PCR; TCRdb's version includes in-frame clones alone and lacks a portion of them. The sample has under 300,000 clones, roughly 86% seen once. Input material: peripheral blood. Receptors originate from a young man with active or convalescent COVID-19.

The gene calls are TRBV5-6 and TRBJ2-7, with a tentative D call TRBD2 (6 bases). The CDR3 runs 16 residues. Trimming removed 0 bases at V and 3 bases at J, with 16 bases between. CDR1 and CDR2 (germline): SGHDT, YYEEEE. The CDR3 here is CASSLASGGKRYEQYF. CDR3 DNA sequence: TGTGCCAGCAGCTTGGCCAGTGGCGGGAAGCGCTACGAGCAGTACTTC.

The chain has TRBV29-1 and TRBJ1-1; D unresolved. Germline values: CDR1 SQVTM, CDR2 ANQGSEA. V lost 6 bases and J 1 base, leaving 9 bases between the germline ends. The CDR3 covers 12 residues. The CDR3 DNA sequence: TGCAGCGTACACCAGGAGAACACTGAAGCTTTCTTT. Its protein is CSVHQENTEAFF.

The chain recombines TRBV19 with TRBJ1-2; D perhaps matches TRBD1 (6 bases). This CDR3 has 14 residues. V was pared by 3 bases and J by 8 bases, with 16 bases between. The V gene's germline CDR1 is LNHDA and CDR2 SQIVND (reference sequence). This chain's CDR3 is CASSIRDNYGGYTF. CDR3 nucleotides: TGTGCCAGTAGTATCCGGGACAACTACGGGGGCTACACCTTC.

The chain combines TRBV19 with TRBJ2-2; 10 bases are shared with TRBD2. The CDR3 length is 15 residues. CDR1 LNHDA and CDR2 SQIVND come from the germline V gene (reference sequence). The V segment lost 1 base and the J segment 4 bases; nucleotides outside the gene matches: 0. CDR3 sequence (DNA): TGTGCCAGTAGTATAGGGACTAGCGGCACCGGGGAGCTGTTTTTT. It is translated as CASSIGTSGTGELFF.

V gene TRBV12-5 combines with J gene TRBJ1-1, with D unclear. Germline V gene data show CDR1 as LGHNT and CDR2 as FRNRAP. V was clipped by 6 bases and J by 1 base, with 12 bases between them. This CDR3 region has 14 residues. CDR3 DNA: TGTGCTAGTGGGCCGGGGTACCCGAACACTGAAGCTTTCTTT. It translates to CASGPGYPNTEAFF.

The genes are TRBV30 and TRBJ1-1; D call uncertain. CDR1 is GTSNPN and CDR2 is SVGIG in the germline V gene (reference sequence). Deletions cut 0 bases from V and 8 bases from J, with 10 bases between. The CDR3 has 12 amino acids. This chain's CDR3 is CAWSVLAGEAFF. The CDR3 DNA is TGTGCCTGGAGTGTACTGGCCGGGGAAGCTTTCTTT.

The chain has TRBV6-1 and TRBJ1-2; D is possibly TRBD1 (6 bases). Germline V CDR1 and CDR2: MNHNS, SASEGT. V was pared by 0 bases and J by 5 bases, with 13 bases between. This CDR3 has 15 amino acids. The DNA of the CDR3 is TGTGCCAGCAGTGAAGCGCAGGGGACCGGTTATGGCTACACCTTC. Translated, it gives CASSEAQGTGYGYTF.